The next 15 T cell receptor beta chains were all read from a single sample in a study of human T cells and chemical hapten exposure. TCRdb passed the RACE reads through MiXCR, listing each CDR3 protein once. The data show 28,000 or so distinct CDR3 sequences, less than 8% seen once. Time point specified: healthy volunteer bleed at 2 weeks. Whole blood that had not been fractionated was the source of extracted total RNA. The specimen was whole blood. The receptors shown here come from a human donor in good health. Some clones in this sample may be carry-over from other donors' samples.

The rearrangement links TRBV6-5 to TRBJ2-1, with D possibly called TRBD1 or TRBD2 (5 bases each). The CDR3 consists of 13 residues. V gave up 6 bases and J gave up 10 bases, with 16 bases separating them. Germline CDR1 and CDR2: MNHEY and SVGAGI. The CDR3 sequence: CASRDQGRQEQFF. The CDR3 nucleotides are TGTGCCAGCAGGGACCAGGGACGTCAAGAGCAGTTCTTC.

In its sample, this clonotype was seen a few times. The V call is TRBV20-1, the J call TRBJ2-7, with 8 bases matching TRBD1. Germline CDR1 DFQATT, CDR2 SNEGSKA (reference sequence). V lost 2 bases to trimming and J lost 3 bases; unmatched junction nucleotides: 9. The CDR3 covers 15 residues. The DNA for the CDR3 is TGCAGTGCTAGAATGGACAGGGACCGAAACTACGAGCAGTACTTC. Amino acid sequence: CSARMDRDRNYEQYF.

This clonotype has at least ten counts. The genes are TRBV6-6 and TRBJ2-3, with 10 bases lining up with TRBD2. V was clipped by 2 bases and J by 3 bases; unmatched bases: 2. Per the germline V gene, CDR1 is MNHNY and CDR2 is SVGAGI (reference sequence). This CDR3 contains 15 residues. CDR3 in DNA: TGTGCCAGCAGTTACCTAGCGGGAGTGACAGATACGCAGTATTTT. It is translated as CASSYLAGVTDTQYF.

Many counts were recorded for this clonotype. The chain has TRBV12-3 or TRBV12-4 and TRBJ1-1, with D hard to call. The V gene lost 2 bases and the J gene lost 3 bases, with 10 bases spanning the gap. The CDR3 is 14 amino acids. The CDR3 DNA reads TGTGCCAGCAGTTTACGGGGAGAGGACACTGAAGCTTTCTTT. Protein sequence: CASSLRGEDTEAFF.

This clonotype was seen more than once but under ten times. The gene calls are TRBV5-1 and TRBJ2-3; the match to TRBD2 covers 9 bases. The CDR3 loop spans 17 amino acids. The V gene end was trimmed by 0 bases and the J gene end by 5 bases; junction bases not matched to a gene: 10. Germline assignment: CDR1 SGHRS and CDR2 YFSETQ. The CDR3: CASSLEESGRPQDTQYF. The DNA for the CDR3 is TGCGCCAGCAGCTTGGAAGAAAGCGGGAGGCCGCAAGATACGCAGTATTTT.

Ten or more counts support this clonotype. The chain joins TRBV6-6 to TRBJ1-1, with TRBD1 identical over 7 bases. The CDR3 totals 13 residues. Germline CDR1 is MNHNY and CDR2 is SVGAGI (reference sequence). V lost 8 bases to trimming and J lost 1 base; unmatched junction nucleotides: 4. The CDR3 reads CASRGQTNTEAFF. In DNA, the CDR3 is TGTGCCAGCCGGGGACAGACGAACACTGAAGCTTTCTTT.

This clonotype came up many times. This chain connects TRBV20-1 to TRBJ2-1; 7 bases align to TRBD2. After removal of 3 bases from V and 0 bases from J, the junction contained 5 bases not matched to a gene. This CDR3 comprises 15 residues. Germline lookup yields CDR1 DFQATT and CDR2 SNEGSKA (reference sequence). The CDR3 region is CSASSGGSSYNEQFF. CDR3 DNA: TGCAGTGCTAGTTCAGGCGGGAGCTCCTACAATGAGCAGTTCTTC.

This clonotype was detected ten times or more. This chain links TRBV11-2 with TRBJ2-7; D is uncertain. Germline-derived CDR1 and CDR2 are SGHAT and FQNNGV. The CDR3 loop spans 13 amino acids. V was shortened by 0 bases and J by 12 bases, with 15 bases between the two germline ends. DNA for the CDR3: TGTGCCAGCAGCTTAGATCTGAAAAGCTACATGTACTTC. Amino acid sequence: CASSLDLKSYMYF.

The chain carries TRBV27 and TRBJ1-3; D may be TRBD1 (6 bases). The CDR3 is 15 residues long. CDR1 and CDR2 (germline): MNHEY, SMNVEV (reference sequence). Trimming pared 3 bases from V and 7 bases from J, leaving 16 bases between. This chain's CDR3 is CASSFGGHGYNTIYF. As DNA, the CDR3 is TGTGCCAGCAGTTTCGGGGGCCACGGATATAACACCATATATTTT.

This clonotype was seen a handful of times. The gene calls are TRBV6-1 and TRBJ1-4; D is unresolved. The length of the CDR3 is 14 residues. V was pared by 2 bases and J by 8 bases, with 12 bases between. Germline lookup yields CDR1 MNHNS and CDR2 SASEGT. The CDR3 protein is CASSEFWGDEKLFF. CDR3 bases: TGTGCCAGCAGTGAATTTTGGGGTGACGAAAAACTGTTTTTT.

The sample holds a few counts of this clonotype. The chain uses TRBV5-6 and TRBJ1-2; weak D call: TRBD1 (5 bases). Germline lookup yields CDR1 SGHDT and CDR2 YYEEEE. The ends were cut back, 0 bases at V and 7 bases at J, with 28 bases in the middle. CDR3 length: 19 amino acids. The CDR3 region is CASSLEKGVYRDWVFGYTF. The DNA of the CDR3 is TGTGCCAGCAGCTTGGAGAAAGGGGTGTATCGTGATTGGGTCTTTGGCTACACCTTC.

This clonotype came up a few times. V and J are TRBV6-6 and TRBJ2-7; TRBD1 aligns across 8 bases. The J segment lost 4 bases and the V segment lost 5 bases, leaving 7 bases of the junction unmatched. Germline CDR1 reads MNHNY; CDR2 reads SVGAGI (reference sequence). This CDR3 is 14 amino acids long. CDR3 nucleotide sequence: TGTGCCAGCAGTCAGCCACAGGGGGGATACGAGCAGTACTTC. Translated: CASSQPQGGYEQYF.

V and J are TRBV12-5 and TRBJ2-5; D is uncertain. This CDR3 spans 13 amino acids. V lost 3 bases, J lost 2 bases, and 7 bases lay in between. CDR1 and CDR2 from the germline V gene are LGHNT and FRNRAP. The CDR3 coding sequence is TGTGCTAGTGGTTTCGAGAGACAAGAGACCCAGTACTTC. Its protein is CASGFERQETQYF.

This clonotype showed up many times. The chain joins TRBV6-5 to TRBJ1-4, with D tentatively TRBD1 (5 bases). Germline lookup yields CDR1 MNHEY and CDR2 SVGAGI. The V and J ends lost 5 bases and 1 base respectively, with 8 bases between them. The CDR3 consists of 14 residues. CDR3 DNA sequence: TGTGCCAGCAGTGAGAGGGGAACTAATGAAAAACTGTTTTTT. Amino acid sequence: CASSERGTNEKLFF.

This clonotype was recorded at least ten times. J is TRBJ1-5 and V is TRBV2, with D possibly matching TRBD1 (6 bases). The CDR3 runs to 12 residues. Per the germline V gene, CDR1 is SNHLY and CDR2 is FYNNEI. V lost 7 bases and J 6 bases, leaving 10 bases between the germline ends. The CDR3 nucleotides are TGTGCCAGCAAGACAGGACCTCAGCCCCAGCATTTT. As protein: CASKTGPQPQHF.